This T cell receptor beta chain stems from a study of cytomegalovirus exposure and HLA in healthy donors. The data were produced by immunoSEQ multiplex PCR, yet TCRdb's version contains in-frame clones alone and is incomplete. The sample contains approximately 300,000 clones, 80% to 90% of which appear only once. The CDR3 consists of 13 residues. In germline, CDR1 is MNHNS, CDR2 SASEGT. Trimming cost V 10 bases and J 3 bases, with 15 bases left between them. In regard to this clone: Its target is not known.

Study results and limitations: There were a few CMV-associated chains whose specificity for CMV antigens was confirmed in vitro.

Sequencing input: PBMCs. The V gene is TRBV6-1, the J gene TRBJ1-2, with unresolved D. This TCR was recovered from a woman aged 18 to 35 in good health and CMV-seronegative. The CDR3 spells CATRSDADYGYTF. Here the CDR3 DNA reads TGTGCCACCAGAAGCGACGCGGACTATGGCTACACCTTC.